Presented here are 30 T cell receptor beta chains from one specimen sequenced in a study of T cell responses to AZD1222 COVID-19 vaccine. Using immunoSEQ multiplex PCR, the repertoire was profiled, and TCRdb retains in-frame clones only, with some absent. The sample consists of around 100,000 clones, roughly nine tenths of them appearing once. Sequences were derived from peripheral blood, sampled on day 0 of AZD1222 vaccination. These receptors all come from an adult in good health.

The chain couples TRBV3-1 (or the pseudogene TRBV3-2) to TRBJ2-2, with TRBD2 identical over 8 bases. V shed 1 base and J 4 bases; nucleotides not matched to a gene: 8. Germline values: CDR1 LGHDT, CDR2 YNNKEL (reference sequence). CDR3 length equals 17 residues. The CDR3 DNA sequence: TGTGCCAGCAGCCAAGGTTGGGGACTAGTCGTCACCGGGGAGCTGTTTTTT. Amino acids: CASSQGWGLVVTGELFF.

The genes are TRBV18 and TRBJ1-1; tentatively, D is TRBD1 (6 bases). CDR1 is KGHSH and CDR2 is LQKENI in the germline V gene. The germline V and J ends were trimmed by 3 bases and 4 bases, with 15 bases remaining between them. This CDR3 spans 15 amino acids. CDR3 region: CASSPRQEWTTEAFF. The DNA of the CDR3 is TGTGCCAGCTCACCCCGACAGGAATGGACCACTGAAGCTTTCTTT.

V gene TRBV29-1 combines with J gene TRBJ1-2; 10 bases map to TRBD1. Looked up from germline, CDR1 is SQVTM and CDR2 is ANQGSEA. The CDR3 extends over 13 amino acids. The ends lost 8 bases at V and 3 bases at J; junction bases unmatched: 6. CDR3 loop: CSTGQGQDYGYTF. CDR3 sequence (DNA): TGCAGCACGGGACAGGGGCAGGACTATGGCTACACCTTC. Filled out from reference TRBV29-1 and TRBJ1-2, the complete variable domain reads SAVISQKPSRDICQRGTSLTIQCQVDSQVTMMFWYRQQPGQSLTLIATANQGSEATYESGFVIDKFPISRPNLTFSTLTVSNMSPEDSSIYLCSTGQGQDYGYTFGSGTRLTVV.

The rearrangement links TRBV30 to TRBJ2-3, with D uncertain. CDR3 length: 13 residues. V lost 7 bases and J lost 0, with 11 bases in between. Germline V CDR1 and CDR2: GTSNPN, SVGIG (reference sequence). In DNA form, the CDR3 reads TGTGCCTTTACGACACCCAGCACAGATACGCAGTATTTT. Residues: CAFTTPSTDTQYF.

V usage is TRBV5-5 and J usage is TRBJ1-4; no reliable D call. The germline V and J ends were trimmed by 3 bases and 2 bases, with 11 bases remaining between them. This CDR3 is built from 15 residues. CDR1 and CDR2 (germline): SGHKS, YYEKEE (reference sequence). The CDR3 region is CASSSYGLTNEKLFF. For the CDR3, the DNA is TGTGCCAGCAGCTCCTATGGGTTGACTAATGAAAAACTGTTTTTT.

V usage is TRBV5-5 and J usage is TRBJ2-4; D is undetermined. V was clipped by 4 bases and J by 0 bases, with 14 bases between them. Germline V gene data show CDR1 as SGHKS and CDR2 as YYEKEE (reference sequence). The CDR3 is made up of 16 amino acids. The CDR3 reads CASSPGPAVAKNIQYF. Here the CDR3 DNA reads TGTGCCAGCAGCCCGGGCCCTGCCGTAGCCAAAAACATTCAGTACTTC.

The V and J genes are TRBV3-1 (or the pseudogene TRBV3-2) and TRBJ2-7, with D perhaps matching TRBD1 or TRBD2 (5 bases each). Per the germline V gene, CDR1 is LGHDT and CDR2 is YNNKEL (reference sequence). The CDR3 is made up of 17 amino acids. Trimming left V 2 bases short and J 2 bases short, with 19 bases between. The CDR3 loop is CASSQRPGTIPAYEQYF. The DNA for the CDR3 is TGTGCCAGCAGCCAACGTCCCGGGACCATACCGGCCTACGAGCAGTACTTC.

The V call is TRBV6-4, the J call TRBJ2-1; D remains unclear. Trimming stripped 3 bases from V and 0 bases from J, with 12 bases between. CDR1 and CDR2 from the germline V gene are MRHNA and SNTAGT. This CDR3 has 16 residues. CDR3 bases: TGTGCCAGCAGTGAATCGGGCGCTAGCTCCTACAATGAGCAGTTCTTC. It yields the protein CASSESGASSYNEQFF.

V gene TRBV19 combines with J gene TRBJ1-5; no reliable D call. Germline V gene lookup returns CDR1 LNHDA and CDR2 SQIVND (reference sequence). The CDR3 length is 15 residues. V was shortened by 5 bases and J by 6 bases, with 17 bases between the two germline ends. CDR3 protein: CASSQGSIFVQPQHF. As DNA, the CDR3 is TGTGCCAGTAGTCAAGGGTCCATTTTCGTTCAGCCCCAGCATTTT.

The chain links TRBV6-1 to TRBJ1-6, with D possibly TRBD1 on 5 matching bases. This CDR3 has 14 amino acids. V dropped 2 bases and J dropped 7 bases, with 9 bases sitting between them. CDR1 MNHNS and CDR2 SASEGT come from the germline V gene. Here the CDR3 reads CASSEQGINSPLHF. The CDR3 nucleotides read TGTGCCAGCAGTGAACAGGGTATAAATTCACCCCTCCACTTT.

This chain joins TRBV9 and TRBJ1-1, with a possible D match to TRBD1 (5 bases). Trimming left V 0 bases short and J 2 bases short, with 8 bases between. Germline-derived CDR1 and CDR2 are SGDLS and YYNGEE. This CDR3 is built from 14 residues. The CDR3 loop reads CASSVGGSNTEAFF. CDR3 in DNA: TGTGCCAGCAGCGTAGGGGGCTCTAACACTGAAGCTTTCTTT.

The CDR3, as DNA: TGTGCCAGTAGAGGACAGGGAGGCACTGAAGCTTTCTTT. Translated, it gives CASRGQGGTEAFF. The V and J genes are TRBV19 and TRBJ1-1; 8 bases match TRBD1. CDR1 LNHDA and CDR2 SQIVND come from the germline V gene (reference sequence). The CDR3 loop spans 13 amino acids. With V trimmed by 6 bases and J by 4 bases, 4 bases remained unmatched. The full variable domain, in which reference TRBV19 and TRBJ1-1 provide the parts outside the CDR3, is DGGITQSPKYLFRKEGQNVTLSCEQNLNHDAMYWYRQDPGQGLRLIYYSQIVNDFQKGDIAEGYSVSREKKESFPLTVTSAQKNPTAFYLCASRGQGGTEAFFGQGTRLTVV.

The chain couples TRBV7-6 to TRBJ2-3, with 9 bases fitting TRBD1. The V gene's germline CDR1 is SGHVS and CDR2 FNYEAQ. The CDR3 length is 17 residues. Trimming took 1 base from V and 0 from J; bases not matched to a gene: 5. CDR3 residues: CASSLGGDRASTDTQYF. In DNA form, the CDR3 reads TGTGCCAGCAGCTTAGGGGGGGACAGGGCTAGCACAGATACGCAGTATTTT.

The chain links TRBV29-1 to TRBJ1-1, with D maybe TRBD1 (5 bases). The CDR3 is 15 amino acids. Germline lookup yields CDR1 SQVTM and CDR2 ANQGSEA. V dropped 4 bases and J dropped 2 bases, with 17 bases sitting between them. The CDR3: CSVAGPSGPNTEAFF. The CDR3 coding sequence is TGCAGCGTTGCGGGCCCCTCGGGGCCAAACACTGAAGCTTTCTTT. Filled out from reference TRBV29-1 and TRBJ1-1, the complete variable domain reads SAVISQKPSRDICQRGTSLTIQCQVDSQVTMMFWYRQQPGQSLTLIATANQGSEATYESGFVIDKFPISRPNLTFSTLTVSNMSPEDSSIYLCSVAGPSGPNTEAFFGQGTRLTVV.

The chain recombines TRBV2 with TRBJ2-1; 11 nucleotides agree with TRBD2. Germline V gene lookup returns CDR1 SNHLY and CDR2 FYNNEI. This CDR3 contains 15 residues. V trimming: 5 bases; J trimming: 2 bases; junction bases outside the gene matches: 2. This CDR3 is CASSPGLAAYNEQFF. DNA for the CDR3: TGTGCCAGCAGTCCGGGACTAGCGGCCTACAATGAGCAGTTCTTC.

This clone was seen once. The chain employs TRBV9 and TRBJ2-2, with 7 bases aligning to TRBD2. In germline, CDR1 is SGDLS, CDR2 YYNGEE. The CDR3 totals 14 residues. The ends lost 4 bases at V and 7 bases at J; junction bases unmatched: 7. CDR3: CASSTSGTGGELFF. In nucleotides, the CDR3 is TGTGCCAGCAGCACCAGCGGGACGGGCGGGGAGCTGTTTTTT.

The chain carries TRBV30 and TRBJ1-4; D is ambiguous. Trimming stripped 2 bases from V and 8 bases from J, with 9 bases between. CDR3 length: 12 amino acids. Germline V gene sequence: CDR1 GTSNPN, CDR2 SVGIG (reference sequence). CDR3 DNA sequence: TGTGCCTGGAGTCCGACTTACGAAAAACTGTTTTTT. This gives the protein CAWSPTYEKLFF.

This chain connects TRBV19 to TRBJ1-5; D not resolved. The V gene's germline CDR1 is LNHDA and CDR2 SQIVND (reference sequence). The length of the CDR3 is 16 residues. The ends were cut back, 1 base at V and 0 bases at J, with 10 bases in the middle. The CDR3 reads CASSIGLGYSNQPQHF. DNA for the CDR3: TGTGCCAGTAGTATAGGCTTGGGGTATAGCAATCAGCCCCAGCATTTT.

The CDR3 reads CASRQGASGNEKLFF. The CDR3 DNA sequence: TGTGCCAGCAGACAGGGGGCGAGCGGAAATGAAAAACTGTTTTTT. This chain connects TRBV6-6 to TRBJ1-4, with 9 bases identical to TRBD1. Germline V gene lookup returns CDR1 MNHNY and CDR2 SVGAGI (reference sequence). This CDR3 is built from 15 residues. V shed 6 bases, J shed 5 bases, and the junction held 7 bases outside the gene matches.

CDR3 DNA: TGTGCCAGCAGTTTTCCAAGCGGGAGGTGGTTCTACAATGAGCAGTTCTTC. Protein sequence: CASSFPSGRWFYNEQFF. This sequence joins TRBV28 and TRBJ2-1; 9 bases map to TRBD2. The CDR3 runs to 17 residues. CDR1 and CDR2 from the germline V gene are MDHEN and SYDVKM. With 3 bases clipped from V and 3 bases from J, the junction kept 9 bases outside the gene matches.

The chain uses TRBV30 and TRBJ2-1; TRBD1 agrees at 9 bases. The V gene's germline CDR1 is GTSNPN and CDR2 SVGIG (reference sequence). Unmatched junction bases numbered 10, after V lost 2 bases and J lost 8 bases. This CDR3 comprises 15 residues. In nucleotides, the CDR3 is TGTGCCTGGAGTCCACCCGGGACAGGGAGCGATGAGCAGTTCTTC. This sequence encodes CAWSPPGTGSDEQFF.

CDR3 residues: CASSPTGASYGYTF. The CDR3 DNA follows: TGTGCCAGCAGTCCTACAGGGGCCTCATATGGCTACACCTTC. This sequence joins TRBV7-2 and TRBJ1-2; 7 nucleotides align to TRBD1. Germline lookup yields CDR1 SGHTA and CDR2 FQGNSA. This CDR3 has 14 amino acids. V lost 6 bases to trimming and J lost 5 bases; unmatched junction nucleotides: 9.

V is TRBV24-1 and J is TRBJ2-2; 12 bases map to TRBD1. The CDR3 has 16 amino acids. Trimming removed 7 bases from V and 3 bases from J; junction bases left unmatched: 5. In germline, CDR1 is KGHDR, CDR2 SFDVKD. The CDR3 bases are TGTGCCACCAGCTCGGGACAGGGGGCTGACACCGGGGAGCTGTTTTTT. Translation: CATSSGQGADTGELFF.

V usage is TRBV28 and J usage is TRBJ1-4; D perhaps matches TRBD1 (6 bases). CDR1 and CDR2 from the germline V gene are MDHEN and SYDVKM. The CDR3 is 14 residues long. V shed 8 bases and J shed 4 bases, with 14 bases lying between them. DNA for the CDR3: TGTGCCAGCTCCCCACAGGGTGGTAATGAAAAACTGTTTTTT. It codes for CASSPQGGNEKLFF.

The chain has TRBV7-2 and TRBJ2-2; D is undetermined. Germline V gene lookup returns CDR1 SGHTA and CDR2 FQGNSA. The V and J ends lost 2 bases and 5 bases respectively, with 3 bases between them. This CDR3 has 12 residues. The CDR3 reads CASSLRTGELFF. CDR3 sequence (DNA): TGTGCCAGCAGCTTAAGGACCGGGGAGCTGTTTTTT.

V usage is TRBV10-2 and J usage is TRBJ1-6; 9 bases are shared with TRBD1. CDR1 WSHSY and CDR2 SAAADI come from the germline V gene. The CDR3 spans 15 residues. After removal of 5 bases from V and 7 bases from J, the junction contained 6 bases not matched to a gene. CDR3 protein: CASSPGTGQNSPLHF. CDR3 DNA: TGCGCCAGCAGTCCCGGGACAGGGCAAAATTCACCCCTCCACTTT.

The chain is built from TRBV7-2 and TRBJ1-2, with TRBD1 as a possible D gene (6 bases). Trimming took off 3 bases at V and 4 bases at J, with 12 bases between the two ends. This CDR3 is 14 amino acids long. The germline gives CDR1 SGHTA, CDR2 FQGNSA. CDR3 coding DNA: TGTGCCAGCAGCTTTGGGGGCGGGGGCTATGGCTACACCTTC. It codes for CASSFGGGGYGYTF. The whole variable domain, remainder taken from reference TRBV7-2 and TRBJ1-2, is GAGVSQSPSNKVTEKGKDVELRCDPISGHTALYWYRQSLGQGLEFLIYFQGNSAPDKSGLPSDRFSAERTGGSVSTLTIQRTQQEDSAVYLCASSFGGGGYGYTFGSGTRLTVV.

This clone is a singleton in its sample. The chain has TRBV18 and TRBJ1-5, with D possibly matching TRBD1 (6 bases). Germline loops: CDR1 KGHSH, CDR2 LQKENI. The V end was cut by 3 bases, the J end by 4 bases, with 16 bases between. CDR3 length: 16 residues. This CDR3 is CASSPQDVGANQPQHF. CDR3 sequence (DNA): TGTGCCAGCTCACCCCAGGATGTGGGGGCAAATCAGCCCCAGCATTTT.

This clone was detected a few times. The V and J genes are TRBV16 and TRBJ2-7, with D perhaps TRBD1 (5 bases). The CDR3 extends over 13 amino acids. Per germline, CDR1 KGHSY and CDR2 FQNENV. Trimming removed 2 bases at V and 2 bases at J, with 7 bases between. In DNA, the CDR3 is TGTGCCAGCAGCCAAAGACAGACCTACGAGCAGTACTTC. This codes for CASSQRQTYEQYF.

Only a few counts were recorded for this clone. V and J are TRBV5-1 and TRBJ1-2; no reliable D call. The CDR3 contains 15 residues. CDR1 is SGHRS, CDR2 YFSETQ, per germline. Trimming took off 4 bases at V and 0 bases at J, with 13 bases between the two ends. CDR3 amino acids: CASSLLSGSNYGYTF. The CDR3 DNA reads as TGCGCCAGCAGCCTGCTATCGGGTTCTAACTATGGCTACACCTTC.